This T cell receptor (beta chain) was identified in a study of STAT5B mutations in CD4+ large granular lymphocyte leukemia. Study overall: Among healthy controls, a particular HLA allele went with more CDR3 'QG' motifs.

V gave up 4 bases and J gave up 2 bases, with 8 bases separating them. The CDR3 length is 13 residues. The germline V gene encodes CDR1 SNHLY and CDR2 FYNNEI. The study, taken as a whole, reports: 8/27 top patient clones versus 2/35 control clones were TRBV06-family.

Generated by immunoSEQ multiplex PCR, the TCRdb table keeps only in-frame clones and is missing some. The profile shows around 21,000 clones, 60% to 85% of them singletons. On this clone itself: The target antigen is unknown.

This sequence originates from a human donor in good health. Sequenced input: CD4+ T cells from blood buffy coats. The chain employs TRBV2 and TRBJ1-1; D not resolved. CDR3 amino acids: CASSGTHNTEAFF. In nucleotides, the CDR3 is TGTGCCAGCAGTGGGACTCACAACACTGAAGCTTTCTTT. Full variable domain (rest looked up from reference TRBV2 and TRBJ1-1): EPEVTQTPSHQVTQMGQEVILRCVPISNHLYFYWYRQILGQKVEFLVSFYNNEISEKSEIFDDQFSVERPDGSNFTLKIRSTKLEDSAMYFCASSGTHNTEAFFGQGTRLTVV.